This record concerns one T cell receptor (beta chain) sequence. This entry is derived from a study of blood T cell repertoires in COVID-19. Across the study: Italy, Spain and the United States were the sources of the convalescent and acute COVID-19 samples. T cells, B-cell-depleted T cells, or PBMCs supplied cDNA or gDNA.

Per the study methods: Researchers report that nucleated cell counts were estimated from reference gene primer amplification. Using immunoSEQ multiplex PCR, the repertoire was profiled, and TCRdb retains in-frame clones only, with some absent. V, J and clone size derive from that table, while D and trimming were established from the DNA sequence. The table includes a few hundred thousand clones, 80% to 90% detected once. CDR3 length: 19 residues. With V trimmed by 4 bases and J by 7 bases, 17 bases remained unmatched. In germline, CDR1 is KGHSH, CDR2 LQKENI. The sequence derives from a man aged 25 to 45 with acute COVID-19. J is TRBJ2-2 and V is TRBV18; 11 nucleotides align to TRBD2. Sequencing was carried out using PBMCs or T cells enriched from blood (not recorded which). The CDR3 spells CASSRGTSGSRGPSGELFF. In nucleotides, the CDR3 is TGTGCCAGCTCACGTGGGACTAGCGGCTCTAGAGGCCCCAGCGGGGAGCTGTTTTTT.